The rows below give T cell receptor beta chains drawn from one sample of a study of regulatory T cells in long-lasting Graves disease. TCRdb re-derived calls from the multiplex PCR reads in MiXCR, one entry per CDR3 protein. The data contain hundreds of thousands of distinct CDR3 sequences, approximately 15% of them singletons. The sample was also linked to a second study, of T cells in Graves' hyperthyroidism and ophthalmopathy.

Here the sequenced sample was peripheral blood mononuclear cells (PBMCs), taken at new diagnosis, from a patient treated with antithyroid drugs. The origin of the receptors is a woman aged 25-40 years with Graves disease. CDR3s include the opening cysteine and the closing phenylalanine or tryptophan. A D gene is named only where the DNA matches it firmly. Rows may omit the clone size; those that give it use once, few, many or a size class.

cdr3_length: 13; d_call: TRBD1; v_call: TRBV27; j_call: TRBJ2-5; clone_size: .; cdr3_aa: CASSVRQGETQYF; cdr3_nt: TGTGCCAGCAGTGTTAGACAGGGGGAGACCCAGTACTTC
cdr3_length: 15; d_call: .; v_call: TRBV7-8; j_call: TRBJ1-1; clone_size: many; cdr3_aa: CASSLDMGGNTEAFF; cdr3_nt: TGTGCCAGCAGCTTAGATATGGGTGGGAACACTGAAGCTTTCTTT
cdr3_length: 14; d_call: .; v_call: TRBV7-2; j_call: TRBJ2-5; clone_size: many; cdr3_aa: CASSLGSRQETQYF; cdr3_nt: TGTGCCAGCAGCTTAGGGAGCCGACAAGAGACCCAGTACTTC
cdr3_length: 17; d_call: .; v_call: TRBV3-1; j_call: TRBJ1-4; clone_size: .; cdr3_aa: CASSQGTSTLTNEKLFF; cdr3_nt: TGTGCCAGCAGCCAAGGGACGTCGACGCTTACTAATGAAAAACTGTTTTTT
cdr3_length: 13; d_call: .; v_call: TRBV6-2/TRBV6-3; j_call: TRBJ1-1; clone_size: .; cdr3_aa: CASTPVMNTEAFF; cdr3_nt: TGTGCCAGCACCCCGGTCATGAACACTGAAGCTTTCTTT
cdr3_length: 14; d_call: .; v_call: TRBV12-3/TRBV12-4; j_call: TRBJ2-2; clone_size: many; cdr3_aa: CASSGTPSAGELFF; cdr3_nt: TGTGCCAGCAGTGGGACCCCGAGCGCCGGGGAGCTGTTTTTT
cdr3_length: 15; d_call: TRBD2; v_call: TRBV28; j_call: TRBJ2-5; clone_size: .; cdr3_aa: CASSLRAGGQETQYF; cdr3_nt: TGTGCCAGCAGTCTCCGTGCGGGGGGGCAAGAGACCCAGTACTTC
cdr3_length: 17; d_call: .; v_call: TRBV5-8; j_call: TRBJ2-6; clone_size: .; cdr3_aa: CASSLGFLPQGANVLTF; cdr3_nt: TGTGCCAGCAGCTTGGGGTTTCTCCCTCAGGGGGCCAACGTCCTGACTTTC
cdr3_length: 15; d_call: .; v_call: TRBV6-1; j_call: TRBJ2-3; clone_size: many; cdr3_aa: CASRGRQASTDTQYF; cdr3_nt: TGTGCCAGCAGGGGCAGACAGGCTAGCACAGATACGCAGTATTTT
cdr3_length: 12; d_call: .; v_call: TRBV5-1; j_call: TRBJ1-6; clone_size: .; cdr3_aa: CASRIEGDTLHF; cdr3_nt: TGCGCCAGCAGAATTGAGGGAGACACCCTCCACTTT
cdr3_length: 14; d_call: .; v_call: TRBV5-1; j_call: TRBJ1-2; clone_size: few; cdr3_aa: CASFALQGIYGYTF; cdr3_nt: TGCGCCAGTTTCGCTCTCCAGGGAATCTATGGCTACACCTTC
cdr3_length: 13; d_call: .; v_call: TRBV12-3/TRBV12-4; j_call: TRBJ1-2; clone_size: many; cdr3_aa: CASSYWGNYGYTF; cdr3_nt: TGTGCCAGCAGTTACTGGGGTAACTATGGCTACACCTTC
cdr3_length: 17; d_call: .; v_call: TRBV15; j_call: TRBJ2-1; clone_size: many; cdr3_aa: CATSRTRGYSSYNEQFF; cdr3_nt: TGTGCCACCAGCAGAACGAGGGGTTACAGCTCCTACAATGAGCAGTTCTTC
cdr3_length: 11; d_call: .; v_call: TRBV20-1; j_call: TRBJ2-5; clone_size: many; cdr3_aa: CSASGGETQYF; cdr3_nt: TGCAGTGCTAGTGGGGGAGAGACCCAGTACTTC
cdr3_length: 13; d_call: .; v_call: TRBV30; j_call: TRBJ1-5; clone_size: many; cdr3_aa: CAWSRRGNQPQHF; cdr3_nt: TGTGCCTGGAGTCGGCGGGGCAATCAGCCCCAGCATTTT
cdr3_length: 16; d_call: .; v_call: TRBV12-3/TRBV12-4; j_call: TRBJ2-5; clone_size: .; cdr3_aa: CASSLTAGESRETQYF; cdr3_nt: TGTGCCAGCAGCCTCACCGCAGGGGAGTCCCGTGAGACCCAGTACTTC
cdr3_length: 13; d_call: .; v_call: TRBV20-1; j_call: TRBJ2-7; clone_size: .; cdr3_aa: CSAEGDSSYEQYF; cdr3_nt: TGCAGTGCGGAGGGGGACAGCTCCTACGAGCAGTACTTC
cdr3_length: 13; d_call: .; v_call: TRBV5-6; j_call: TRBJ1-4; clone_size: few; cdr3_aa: CASKNRIDEKLFF; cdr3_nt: TGTGCCAGCAAGAACAGGATCGATGAAAAACTGTTTTTT
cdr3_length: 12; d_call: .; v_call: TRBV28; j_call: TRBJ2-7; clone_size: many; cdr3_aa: CASGYSHYEQYF; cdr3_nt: TGTGCCAGCGGGTACAGCCACTACGAGCAGTACTTC
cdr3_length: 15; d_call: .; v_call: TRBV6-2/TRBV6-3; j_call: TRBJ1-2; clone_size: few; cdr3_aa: CASSYWGNGVDGYTF; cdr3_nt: TGTGCCAGCAGTTACTGGGGGAACGGGGTTGATGGCTACACCTTC
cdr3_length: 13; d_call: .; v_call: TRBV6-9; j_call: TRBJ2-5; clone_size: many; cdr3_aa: CASSYSVKETQYF; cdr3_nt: TGTGCCAGCAGTTACTCTGTGAAAGAGACCCAGTACTTC
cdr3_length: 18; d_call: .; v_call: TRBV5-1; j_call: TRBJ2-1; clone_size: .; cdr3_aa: CASRMKIGGDPYYNEQFF; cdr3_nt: TGCGCCAGCAGGATGAAAATCGGTGGGGACCCATACTACAATGAGCAGTTCTTC
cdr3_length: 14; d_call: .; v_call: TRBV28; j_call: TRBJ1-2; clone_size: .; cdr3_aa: CATRGPVTDGGYTF; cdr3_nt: TGTGCCACCAGAGGTCCAGTGACGGACGGTGGCTACACCTTC
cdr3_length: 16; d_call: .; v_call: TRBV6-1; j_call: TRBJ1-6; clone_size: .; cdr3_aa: CASNRGDRKYNSPLHF; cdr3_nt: TGTGCCAGCAATCGGGGAGATAGAAAATATAATTCACCCCTCCACTTT
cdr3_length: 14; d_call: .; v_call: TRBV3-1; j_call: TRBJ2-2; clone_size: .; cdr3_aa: CASSRLQGSGELFF; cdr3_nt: TGTGCCAGCAGCCGACTACAGGGATCCGGGGAGCTGTTTTTT
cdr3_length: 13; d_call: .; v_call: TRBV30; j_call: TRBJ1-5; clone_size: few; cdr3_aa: CAWSITGNQPQHF; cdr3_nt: TGTGCCTGGAGTATAACAGGGAATCAGCCCCAGCATTTT
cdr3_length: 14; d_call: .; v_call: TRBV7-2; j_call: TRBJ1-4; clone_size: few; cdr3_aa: CASSLGPGLEKLFF; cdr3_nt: TGTGCCAGCAGCTTAGGGCCGGGTTTAGAAAAACTGTTTTTT
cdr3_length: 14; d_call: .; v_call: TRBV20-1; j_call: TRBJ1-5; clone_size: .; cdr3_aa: CSARDVGRYQPQHF; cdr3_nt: TGCAGTGCTAGAGATGTGGGCAGATATCAGCCCCAGCATTTT
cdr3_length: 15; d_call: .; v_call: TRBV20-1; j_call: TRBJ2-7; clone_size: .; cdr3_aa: CSARDSRKSSYEQYF; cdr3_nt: TGCAGTGCTAGAGATTCCCGCAAAAGCTCCTACGAGCAGTACTTC
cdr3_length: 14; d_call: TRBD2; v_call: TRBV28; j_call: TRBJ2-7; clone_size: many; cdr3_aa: CASGGLAGDYEQYF; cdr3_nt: TGTGCCAGCGGCGGACTAGCGGGAGACTACGAGCAGTACTTC
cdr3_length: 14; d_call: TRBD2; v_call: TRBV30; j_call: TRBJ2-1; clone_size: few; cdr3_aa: CAWSSLAGASEQFF; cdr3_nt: TGTGCCTGGAGTTCCCTAGCGGGAGCGAGTGAGCAGTTCTTC
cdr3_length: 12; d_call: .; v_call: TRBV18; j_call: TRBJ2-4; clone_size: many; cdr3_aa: CASSPSYNIQYF; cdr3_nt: TGTGCCAGCTCACCAAGCTACAACATTCAGTACTTC
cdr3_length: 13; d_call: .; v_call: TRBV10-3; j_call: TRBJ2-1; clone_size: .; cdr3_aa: CAISEGKGGEQFF; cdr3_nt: TGTGCCATCAGTGAGGGCAAAGGGGGTGAGCAGTTCTTC
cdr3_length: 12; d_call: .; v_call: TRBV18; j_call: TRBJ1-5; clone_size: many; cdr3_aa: CASSPGNQPQHF; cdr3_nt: TGTGCCAGCAGTCCCGGTAATCAGCCCCAGCATTTT
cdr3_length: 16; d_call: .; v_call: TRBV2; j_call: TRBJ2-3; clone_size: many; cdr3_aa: CASREGTWVLVDTQYF; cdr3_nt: TGTGCCAGCAGGGAAGGAACCTGGGTGCTCGTAGATACGCAGTATTTT